This T cell receptor (beta chain) came from a study of CD8+CD57+ T cells in acquired aplastic anemia (dated by TCRdb to 2016 to 2018). For context, the study as a whole: Extracted DNA from sorted CD4+ and CD8+ cells averaged approximately 3.4 ug, ranging from 0.2 to 27.4 ug. CD8+CD57+ expansion was defined as a frequency above the mean frequency observed in healthy subjects. Study-level results and caveats: No significant difference in CD8+ Simpson's diversity was found between patients and healthy controls (P=0.060). Although under 35 CD8+ CDR3 sequences were shared by patients and controls, these sequences appeared highly expressed in patients and within the immunodominant clones of patients.

With respect to this clonotype: The target of this receptor is not known. Base qualities are missing; no much larger clone stands one base away.

Genomic DNA served as template for TCR beta VDJ combination and CDR3 sequence profiling. An Illumina HiSeq 2000 was used for TCR repertoire sequencing. Per the authors' processing: TRBV/TRBJ rearrangement plots, CDR3 size and DJ length profiles, and Simpson's diversity index were used to assess repertoires. The most abundant DNA sequence in the deep sequencing data was taken as the immunodominant clone. CDR3 amino acid sequences were checked for sharing between subjects and were compared against published repertoires and the VDJdb database. In-frame beta chains were kept once TCRdb had trimmed the public reads at Q25 with fastp and called clones with MiXCR. Under each unique CDR3 protein, matching rows form one entry showing the most common genes and DNA. These V and J calls are TCRdb output, not the study's own analysis. For this sample the table gives around 500,000 distinct CDR3 sequences, of which roughly a third were detected only once. 0.75% to 0.95% of the sample is in the top ten clones.

Flow cytometry had shown CD8+CD57+ cell expansion in the patients selected for sequencing. Severe acquired aplastic anemia was diagnosed in all patients according to International Study of Aplastic Anemia and Agranulocytosis and Camitta criteria. No patient had received any therapy when blood was sampled. The study deep-sequenced TCR repertoires of sorted CD4+ and CD8+ blood T cells from severe aplastic anemia patients and healthy subjects. In the USA, patient enrollment took place under clinicaltrials.gov protocols 00001620, 01623167, 00001397, 00071045, 00081523 and 00961064. Ficoll-Paque density gradient centrifugation was used to isolate peripheral blood mononuclear cells. Before DNA was extracted, CD4+ and CD8+ T cells were sorted using either FACS or magnetic beads. CDR1 LGHNA and CDR2 YNFKEQ are derived from the germline V gene. Clipping removes 5 bases from V and 6 bases from J, with 7 as the unmatched junction base count. The CDR3 starts with the cysteine, ends with the phenylalanine, and has 14 residues. Left in the record is the CDR3 DNA by itself, 42 bases read in frame from the first base.

The receptor was isolated from a human donor with aplastic anemia. Sequenced material: sorted CD4+, CD8+, or CD8+CD57+ T cells (not recorded which) from PBMCs. The rearrangement joined TRBV4-2 to TRBJ1-2; 9 nucleotides in the junction match TRBD1. The bases are TGTGCCAGCAGCGGGACAGGGCAGGGGGATGGCTACACCTTC. It encodes CASSGTGQGDGYTF.